The subject of this entry is one T cell receptor beta chain. The record originates from a study of blood T cell repertoires in COVID-19. The CDR3 totals 14 residues. The germline V and J ends were trimmed by 3 bases and 1 base, with 10 bases remaining between them. Germline loops: CDR1 SGHRS, CDR2 YFSETQ. This table comes from immunoSEQ multiplex PCR, and its TCRdb copy is limited to in-frame clones, with some not included. There are fewer than 150,000 clones in the sample; roughly 85% occur only once, and approximately 13% lies in the top ten. The sequence was obtained from a human donor in a cohort sampled during active COVID-19. The chain couples TRBV5-1 to TRBJ1-1, with D unclear. Sequenced: peripheral blood. In DNA form, the CDR3 reads TGCGCCAGCAGCTACGACACCGCGAACACTGAAGCTTTCTTT. Its translation is CASSYDTANTEAFF.